This T cell receptor beta chain comes out of a study of identical twins. V was cut by 3 bases and J by 4 bases, with 15 bases left in between. The CDR3 is 15 amino acids. Carrying unique molecular identifiers, the cDNA also gained a universal primer site through template switching. Each CDR3 protein gets one entry after TCRdb re-called the 5' RACE reads with MiXCR. The repertoire holds around 290,000 distinct CDR3 sequences, with more than 8% as singletons. This clonotype was detected a few times. Its specificity is not known. Study-level results: Out-of-frame beta chain sequences displayed weaker excess sharing between twins. Reduced insertions were recorded for abundant cord blood beta clonotypes, with no such pattern in memory repertoires.

This sample was also put to use in a study of yellow fever vaccine responses in identical twins. In that study: Reportedly, twins' vaccine T cell responses looked partly convergent and partly personalized.

The specimen was CD8+ T cells sorted from blood. V is TRBV12-3 or TRBV12-4 and J is TRBJ2-5; D is perhaps TRBD1 or TRBD2 (5 bases each). This TCR derives from a woman under 30 in good health. The CDR3 DNA reads as TGTGCCAGCAGTTTTGAACGGGGCCCCTCAGAGACCCAGTACTTC. Encoded protein: CASSFERGPSETQYF.